The clone carrying this T cell receptor (beta chain) was recorded only once. This sample is drawn from a study of blood T cell repertoires in COVID-19. Study summary: COVID-19 samples collected from the United States, Italy and Spain covered acute and convalescent phases.

In the study's own analysis: Amplification of reference gene primers provided the estimated nucleated cell counts. The protocol was immunoSEQ multiplex PCR, while the TCRdb copy is restricted to in-frame clones and leaves out a portion. D and trimming were read from the DNA, whereas the V and J calls and clone size are those reported in that table. In the table there are some 60,000 clones, around 84% of which are singletons. This CDR3 comprises 14 residues. Trimming stripped 6 bases from V and 4 bases from J, with 14 bases between. Germline lookup yields CDR1 SGDLS and CDR2 YYNGEE. The sequence came from a man aged 65-85 years with acute or convalescent COVID-19. V gene TRBV9 combines with J gene TRBJ2-1; possible D gene TRBD2, 6 bases. Material: peripheral blood. The CDR3 here is CASKAGSAYNEQFF. The CDR3 DNA is TGTGCCAGCAAGGCGGGATCGGCGTACAATGAGCAGTTCTTC.